This note documents a single T cell receptor (beta chain) sequence. The V and J ends lost 2 bases and 0 bases, in that order; junction bases with no gene match: 12. Germline assignment: CDR1 SGHNT and CDR2 YENEEA. This CDR3 has 20 amino acids. This sample was taken from a study of blood T cell repertoires in COVID-19. The overall study: COVID-19 samples, acute and convalescent, were from the United States, Italy and Spain. PBMCs, B-cell-depleted T cells, or T cells provided the cDNA or gDNA that made up the material.

Measured with immunoSEQ multiplex PCR; TCRdb has only the in-frame clones, and not every one. Of tens of thousands of clones listed, 85% to 90% were seen once; the top ten hold around 4.4%. The clonotype originates from a man aged 50 to 60 with active COVID-19. The sample was peripheral blood. The rearrangement uses TRBV11-3 and TRBJ2-2; TRBD2 aligns across 10 bases. In DNA, the CDR3 is TGTGCCAGCAGCTTAACAACGACCGTAGCGGGGGGAACGAACACCGGGGAGCTGTTTTTT. Protein: CASSLTTTVAGGTNTGELFF.